A single T cell receptor (beta chain) is shown here with its context. All enrollees were roughly 18 to 95 years old and from fewer than 30 US areas. Cohort 3 donors were reported recovered after two negative PCRs, clearance, or symptom resolution. The protocol was immunoSEQ multiplex PCR, while the TCRdb copy is restricted to in-frame clones and leaves out a portion. There are approximately 150,000 clones in the sample; approximately 80% occur only once, and roughly 6% lies in the top ten. This CDR3 is 16 amino acids long. CDR1 SGHTA and CDR2 FQGNSA come from the germline V gene. V was pared by 1 base and J by 5 bases, with 6 bases of the junction left unmatched. This record belongs to a study of blood T cell repertoires in COVID-19.

The chain employs TRBV7-2 and TRBJ2-1; TRBD2 agrees at 9 bases. Sequenced material: PBMCs or T cells enriched from blood (not recorded which). The sequence derives from a man between 35 and 55 years old who had recovered from COVID-19. The CDR3 region is CASSLGGAGGHNEQFF. The CDR3 DNA is TGTGCCAGCAGCTTAGGGGGAGCGGGGGGTCACAATGAGCAGTTCTTC.